The rows below give T cell receptor beta chains drawn from one sample of a study of blood T cell repertoires in COVID-19. Generated by immunoSEQ multiplex PCR, the TCRdb table keeps only in-frame clones and is missing some. The sample holds 35,000 to 45,000 clones, roughly 80% seen once. Source material: peripheral blood. These receptors all come from a man aged 55 to 70 with active COVID-19. CDR3s include the opening cysteine and the closing phenylalanine or tryptophan. D genes are given only for firm matches. A row's size may be missing; if present it is once, few, many or a size class.

v_call: TRBV11-2
clone_size: few
j_call: TRBJ1-1
d_call: .
cdr3_nt: TGTGCCAGCAGCTTGAGGGCTAACACTGAAGCTTTCTTT
cdr3_aa: CASSLRANTEAFF

v_call: TRBV6-5
clone_size: .
j_call: TRBJ1-6
d_call: .
cdr3_nt: TGTGCCAGCAGTTACTCAGCCAGGGTACAATCACCCCTCCACTTT
cdr3_aa: CASSYSARVQSPLHF

v_call: TRBV4-2
clone_size: .
j_call: TRBJ1-1
d_call: TRBD1
cdr3_nt: TGTGCCAGCAGCCTGGATAGGACAGGAACTGAAGCTTTCTTT
cdr3_aa: CASSLDRTGTEAFF

v_call: TRBV12-3/TRBV12-4
clone_size: .
j_call: TRBJ2-2
d_call: .
cdr3_nt: TGTGCCAGCAGTCCAGGGCCGGAGCTGTTTTTT
cdr3_aa: CASSPGPELFF

v_call: TRBV30
clone_size: .
j_call: TRBJ1-3
d_call: .
cdr3_nt: TGTGCCTGGGGGTCCTCAGGGTCTGGAAACACCATATATTTT
cdr3_aa: CAWGSSGSGNTIYF

v_call: TRBV11-2
clone_size: .
j_call: TRBJ2-3
d_call: TRBD1
cdr3_nt: TGTGCCAGCAGCTCCGGGACAGTACTAACCTTGGGGAGCACAGATACGCAGTATTTT
cdr3_aa: CASSSGTVLTLGSTDTQYF

v_call: TRBV5-6
clone_size: once
j_call: TRBJ1-6
d_call: .
cdr3_nt: TGTGCCAGCAGCTTGCCCTCTTCACCCCTCCACTTT
cdr3_aa: CASSLPSSPLHF

v_call: TRBV29-1
clone_size: .
j_call: TRBJ2-2
d_call: .
cdr3_nt: TGCAGCGTGGTGTCGGGGGTAGGGGCCAACACCGGGGAGCTGTTTTTT
cdr3_aa: CSVVSGVGANTGELFF

v_call: TRBV7-2
clone_size: once
j_call: TRBJ2-5
d_call: .
cdr3_nt: TGTGCCAGCAGCTTAGGGGGGCGGGAGACCCAGTACTTC
cdr3_aa: CASSLGGRETQYF

v_call: TRBV10-3
clone_size: few
j_call: TRBJ1-1
d_call: TRBD1
cdr3_nt: TGTGCCATCAGTGCCAGGGGGGACACTGAAGCTTTCTTT
cdr3_aa: CAISARGDTEAFF

v_call: TRBV5-8
clone_size: .
j_call: TRBJ1-3
d_call: TRBD1
cdr3_nt: TGTGCCAGCAGCTTCTACAGGGGGCTCGGAAACACCATATATTTT
cdr3_aa: CASSFYRGLGNTIYF

v_call: TRBV20-1
clone_size: .
j_call: TRBJ1-1
d_call: .
cdr3_nt: TGCAGTGCTAGTGGAGGGGCACAAAGAAGTATACGGGGGGGCACTGAAGCTTTCTTT
cdr3_aa: CSASGGAQRSIRGGTEAFF

v_call: TRBV5-1
clone_size: few
j_call: TRBJ2-5
d_call: .
cdr3_nt: TGCGCCAGCAGCTTCGGGGGGCTCCAAGAGACCCAGTACTTC
cdr3_aa: CASSFGGLQETQYF

v_call: TRBV11-3
clone_size: .
j_call: TRBJ1-1
d_call: .
cdr3_nt: TGTGCCAGCAGCTTAGAGGGGGCGGGCACTGAAGCTTTCTTT
cdr3_aa: CASSLEGAGTEAFF

v_call: TRBV5-6
clone_size: .
j_call: TRBJ2-1
d_call: .
cdr3_nt: TGTGCCAGCAGCCCTGGAGGTTCCTACAATGAGCAGTTCTTC
cdr3_aa: CASSPGGSYNEQFF

v_call: TRBV28
clone_size: .
j_call: TRBJ1-5
d_call: .
cdr3_nt: TGTGCCAGCAGTTGGCTTTATAGCAATCAGCCCCAGCATTTT
cdr3_aa: CASSWLYSNQPQHF

v_call: TRBV10-3
clone_size: .
j_call: TRBJ2-1
d_call: TRBD2
cdr3_nt: TGTGCCATCAGTGAAGGTAGCGGGGGGAACAATGAGCAGTTCTTC
cdr3_aa: CAISEGSGGNNEQFF

v_call: TRBV10-3
clone_size: .
j_call: TRBJ1-3
d_call: .
cdr3_nt: TGTGCCATCAGTCAGAAACAGGGCTCTGGAAACACCATATATTTT
cdr3_aa: CAISQKQGSGNTIYF

v_call: TRBV6-2/TRBV6-3
clone_size: .
j_call: TRBJ2-3
d_call: .
cdr3_nt: TGTGCCAGCAGTTACGGACTACTTAGCACAGATACGCAGTATTTT
cdr3_aa: CASSYGLLSTDTQYF

v_call: TRBV20-1
clone_size: once
j_call: TRBJ2-2
d_call: .
cdr3_nt: TGCAGTGCTAGTGGATGGAGGACTAAAGACACCGGGGAGCTGTTTTTT
cdr3_aa: CSASGWRTKDTGELFF

v_call: TRBV7-9
clone_size: .
j_call: TRBJ1-2
d_call: TRBD1
cdr3_nt: TGTGCCAGCAGCCCACCAGGGGGCGATGGCTACACCTTC
cdr3_aa: CASSPPGGDGYTF

v_call: TRBV19
clone_size: once
j_call: TRBJ2-5
d_call: .
cdr3_nt: TGTGCCACCTCAAGATCGACAGGGAGGACAGAGACCCAGTACTTC
cdr3_aa: CATSRSTGRTETQYF

v_call: TRBV27
clone_size: .
j_call: TRBJ1-5
d_call: TRBD1
cdr3_nt: TGTGCCAGCAGTCCGGGGACAGTAGCAAATCAGCCCCAGCATTTT
cdr3_aa: CASSPGTVANQPQHF